This T cell receptor (beta chain) stems from a study of blood T cells in healthy people across ages. Study findings and constraints: It was not known whether donors were CMV positive (a possible confounder of expanded clonotype changes).

Many counts were recorded for this clonotype. The antigen is unknown. Primed by a sample-barcoded 5' primer and a J-beta primer mix, a second PCR proceeded for 7 to 11 cycles. TCRdb used MiXCR to reprocess the 5' RACE reads, holding one entry per CDR3 protein. The sample lists 1.4 million or so distinct CDR3 sequences; approximately 43% were seen once. V gave up 6 bases and J gave up 7 bases; unmatched junction bases: 0. Germline CDR1 is SNHLY and CDR2 is FYNNEI. This CDR3 spans 11 amino acids. The TCR was taken from a woman aged 18-29 years in good health. What was sequenced was blood. V is TRBV2 and J is TRBJ2-1; the match to TRBD2 covers 7 bases. The CDR3 is CASRRGNEQFF. CDR3 sequence (DNA): TGTGCCAGCAGGCGGGGGAATGAGCAGTTCTTC.